A single sample gave rise to the 18 T cell receptor beta chains below, sequenced in a study of OX40 agonist ivuxolimab in advanced cancers. Here immunoSEQ multiplex PCR was the method, and the copy in TCRdb shows in-frame clones only, minus some. The sample shows tens of thousands of clones, approximately 80% of them seen only once. The material was CD4+ or CD8+ T cells sorted from blood, obtained in a trial of the OX40 agonist ivuxolimab. The receptors come from an adult with an advanced solid tumor such as melanoma, head and neck, liver or kidney cancer.

This clone has a single count. The CDR3, as DNA: TGTGCCAGCAGCACAGGACTAGCGGGTGAAGGCGGGGAGCTGTTTTTT. It codes for CASSTGLAGEGGELFF. The chain employs TRBV7-3 and TRBJ2-2, with TRBD2 matching 11 bases. Germline V lookup: CDR1 SGHTA, CDR2 FQGTGA. The CDR3 runs to 16 residues. With V trimmed by 5 bases and J by 7 bases, 9 bases remained unmatched.

This clone was found once. V gene TRBV28 combines with J gene TRBJ1-3; D is perhaps TRBD1 (6 bases). The CDR3 loop spans 14 amino acids. Germline V gene lookup returns CDR1 MDHEN and CDR2 SYDVKM. Between the trimmed V and J ends, which lost 6 bases and 4 bases, there was a span of 13 bases. CDR3 residues: CASRETGLGNTIYF. In nucleotides, the CDR3 is TGTGCCAGCAGGGAGACAGGTTTGGGAAACACCATATATTTT. The full variable domain, completed using reference TRBV28 and TRBJ1-3, is DVKVTQSSRYLVKRTGEKVFLECVQDMDHENMFWYRQDPGLGLRLIYFSYDVKMKEKGDIPEGYSVSREKKERFSLILESASTNQTSMYLCASRETGLGNTIYFGEGSWLTVV.

This clone was found a few times. Here the CDR3 reads CASSVAYRNEQFF. CDR3 sequence (DNA): TGTGCCAGCAGCGTAGCTTATAGGAATGAGCAGTTCTTC. This chain links TRBV9 with TRBJ2-1; D not resolved. The CDR3 contains 13 residues. Trimming took off 0 bases at V and 7 bases at J, with 8 bases between the two ends. Germline CDR1 SGDLS, CDR2 YYNGEE. Based on the CDR3 plus reference TRBV9 and TRBJ2-1, the full variable domain is DSGVTQTPKHLITATGQRVTLRCSPRSGDLSVYWYQQSLDQGLQFLIQYYNGEERAKGNILERFSAQQFPDLHSELNLSSLELGDSALYFCASSVAYRNEQFFGPGTRLTVL.

The rearrangement joins TRBV27 to TRBJ2-1, with D possibly matching TRBD1 (7 bases). The germline V gene encodes CDR1 MNHEY and CDR2 SMNVEV (reference sequence). CDR3 length: 14 amino acids. Trimming stripped 6 bases from V and 4 bases from J, with 13 bases between. The CDR3 is CASRTQGGYNEQFF. The CDR3 DNA is TGTGCCAGCAGGACCCAGGGGGGTTACAATGAGCAGTTCTTC.

This clone was counted a single time. The V and J genes are TRBV6-1 and TRBJ2-7; 8 bases match TRBD2. Germline CDR1 and CDR2: MNHNS and SASEGT. There are 13 residues in the CDR3. V lost 11 bases to trimming and J lost 3 bases; unmatched junction nucleotides: 9. The CDR3 sequence: CAGSSGWFYEQYF. CDR3 bases: TGTGCCGGATCTAGCGGGTGGTTCTACGAGCAGTACTTC.

This chain uses TRBV6-5 with TRBJ1-2; 9 bases match TRBD1. Germline V gives CDR1 MNHEY, CDR2 SVGAGI. V trimming: 10 bases; J trimming: 6 bases; junction bases outside the gene matches: 9. This CDR3 spans 13 amino acids. CDR3 in amino acids: CATGPTGGHGYTF. CDR3 DNA sequence: TGTGCCACTGGGCCGACAGGGGGACATGGCTACACCTTC.

CDR3 amino acids: CASSLDLLASETQYF. The CDR3 DNA reads TGTGCCAGCAGCTTAGATCTCTTGGCGTCGGAGACCCAGTACTTC. The chain recombines TRBV11-2 with TRBJ2-5, with D unclear. Germline V gives CDR1 SGHAT, CDR2 FQNNGV. The CDR3 spans 15 residues. V dropped 0 bases and J dropped 5 bases, with 13 bases sitting between them. Together with reference TRBV11-2 and TRBJ2-5, the CDR3 gives the full variable domain: EAGVAQSPRYKIIEKRQSVAFWCNPISGHATLYWYQQILGQGPKLLIQFQNNGVVDDSQLPKDRFSAERLKGVDSTLKIQPAKLEDSAVYLCASSLDLLASETQYFGPGTRLLVL.

The chain is built from TRBV15 and TRBJ2-1; D possibly corresponds to TRBD2 (5 bases). CDR3 size: 16 residues. V shed 0 bases and J shed 5 bases, with 14 bases lying between them. Germline CDR1 and CDR2: LNHNV and YYDKDF (reference sequence). The CDR3 DNA is TGTGCCACCAGCAGAGATCTTTTCCCCGGGAACAATGAGCAGTTCTTC. Translated, it gives CATSRDLFPGNNEQFF.

This chain uses TRBV7-8 with TRBJ1-5; 9 bases are shared with TRBD1. The V segment lost 1 base and the J segment 1 base; nucleotides outside the gene matches: 8. CDR3 length equals 18 residues. Germline V CDR1 and CDR2: SGHVS, FQNEAQ. CDR3 DNA: TGTGCCAGCAGCTTAGTTCGGGGGACAGGGTACAGCAATCAGCCCCAGCATTTT. Amino acids: CASSLVRGTGYSNQPQHF.

This clone was observed a single time. An end of the junction differs from the germline gene, which may be a read error. The V and J genes are TRBV7-7 and TRBJ2-3; D is perhaps TRBD2 (5 bases). The CDR3 extends over 12 amino acids. The germline gives CDR1 SSHAT, CDR2 FNYEAQ (reference sequence). The CDR3 region is CASSPTGDTQYF. The CDR3 region has the DNA TGTGCTAGCAGCCCAACGGGGGATACGCAGTATTTT. Using reference TRBV7-7 and TRBJ2-3 for the parts outside the CDR3, the full variable domain is GAGVSQSPRYKVTKRGQDVTLRCDPISSHATLYWYQQALGQGPEFLTYFNYEAQPDKSGLPSDRFSAERPEGSISTLTIQRTEQRDSAMYRCASSPTGDTQYFGPGTRLTVL.

This chain links TRBV28 with TRBJ1-2; D remains unclear. CDR1 MDHEN and CDR2 SYDVKM come from the germline V gene. The V end lost 6 bases, the J end lost 4 bases, and 15 bases lay between the germline ends. The CDR3 length is 14 residues. CDR3 region: CASRFSGSIYGYTF. The CDR3 coding sequence is TGTGCCAGCAGATTTAGCGGCAGCATCTATGGCTACACCTTC.

The chain employs TRBV4-1 and TRBJ1-2; the D is unclear. In germline, CDR1 is MGHRA, CDR2 YSYEKL. Trimming shortened V by 0 bases and J by 4 bases, and 12 bases separated the two germline ends. The CDR3 totals 15 residues. This CDR3 reads CASSQEHGEAYGYTF. For the CDR3, the DNA is TGCGCCAGCAGCCAAGAACACGGGGAGGCCTATGGCTACACCTTC.

J is TRBJ2-3 and V is TRBV25-1; possible D gene TRBD2, 6 bases. Trimming took 5 bases from V and 5 from J, leaving 26 bases between them. Germline loops: CDR1 MGHDK, CDR2 SYGVNS. This CDR3 comprises 18 residues. The CDR3 bases are TGTGCCAGCAGTCGAATCTCCCTCCCCGGAGGGGTAGTAGATACGCAGTATTTT. Amino acid sequence: CASSRISLPGGVVDTQYF.

This clone was seen a single time. This chain joins TRBV19 and TRBJ2-1; 13 bases match TRBD2. Germline assignment: CDR1 LNHDA and CDR2 SQIVND (reference sequence). This CDR3 has 15 amino acids. Trimming removed 5 bases from V and 5 bases from J; junction bases left unmatched: 3. The CDR3 loop is CASSWTSGSNNEQFF. The CDR3 nucleotides are TGTGCCAGTAGTTGGACTAGCGGGAGCAACAATGAGCAGTTCTTC.

This chain connects TRBV6-5 to TRBJ2-3; TRBD1 might be the D (6 bases). Germline CDR1 reads MNHEY; CDR2 reads SVGAGI. The CDR3 has 16 residues. Trimming left V 1 base short and J 2 bases short, with 13 bases between. CDR3 sequence reads: CASSYYPGANTDTQYF. In DNA, the CDR3 is TGTGCCAGCAGTTACTATCCAGGGGCAAACACAGATACGCAGTATTTT.

Relative to its sample, this clone is medium-sized. The rearrangement joins TRBV4-1 to TRBJ1-1; 7 bases match TRBD1. After removal of 0 bases from V and 9 bases from J, the junction contained 13 bases not matched to a gene. Germline V gives CDR1 MGHRA, CDR2 YSYEKL. The CDR3 spans 16 residues. The CDR3 reads CASSQDLWDRSLQAFF. DNA of the CDR3: TGCGCCAGCAGCCAAGATCTGTGGGACAGAAGCTTGCAAGCTTTCTTT.

This rearrangement joins TRBV30 to TRBJ2-2, with D tentatively TRBD1 (6 bases). The CDR3 length is 14 residues. V was pared by 2 bases and J by 1 base, with 8 bases between. CDR1 is GTSNPN, CDR2 SVGIG, per germline (reference sequence). The CDR3 sequence: CAWSKGVNTGELFF. DNA for the CDR3: TGTGCCTGGAGTAAGGGGGTGAACACCGGGGAGCTGTTTTTT.

The chain is built from TRBV7-2 and TRBJ2-4; D uncertain. This CDR3 contains 14 residues. Germline loops: CDR1 SGHTA, CDR2 FQGNSA. Trimming took off 4 bases at V and 7 bases at J, with 14 bases between the two ends. This CDR3 is CASSSLDVGNIQYF. CDR3 sequence (DNA): TGTGCCAGCAGCTCACTGGACGTGGGGAACATTCAGTACTTC.